A selection of T cell receptor beta chains follows, all from one sample in a study of molecular identifiers for immune sequencing clone quantification. TCRdb fed the PCR reads into MiXCR, producing one record per CDR3 protein. Here the sample spans 460,000 or so distinct CDR3 sequences, 25% being singletons. Input material: naive CD8+ T cells from blood, with Jurkat cell RNA spiked in. The receptors here all came from a human donor in good health. Some libraries in this study had Jurkat cell RNA spiked in. Both conserved end residues are part of each CDR3. D genes are given only for firm matches. Size is stated for part of the rows, as once, few or many counts, or as a class when the clone is expanded.

v_call	clone_size	d_call	j_call	cdr3_aa	cdr3_nt
TRBV11-2	few	NA	TRBJ1-1	CASSLGDTGTLNTEAFF	TGTGCCAGCAGCTTAGGGGACACGGGGACGCTGAACACTGAAGCTTTCTTT
TRBV7-8	many	NA	TRBJ2-1	CASSLVRTASNNEQFF	TGTGCCAGCAGCTTAGTAAGGACAGCTAGTAACAATGAGCAGTTCTTC
TRBV28	few	NA	TRBJ2-2	CASSAWGANTGELFF	TGTGCCAGCAGTGCCTGGGGGGCGAACACCGGGGAGCTGTTTTTT
TRBV28	many	NA	TRBJ2-7	CASTLARRGGYEQYF	TGTGCCAGCACCCTCGCCCGGAGGGGAGGCTACGAGCAGTACTTC
TRBV27	NA	TRBD1	TRBJ2-7	CASSWTGGWSYEQYF	TGTGCCAGCAGTTGGACAGGGGGGTGGTCCTACGAGCAGTACTTC
TRBV7-3	NA	NA	TRBJ2-7	CASSPVGDSYEQYF	TGTGCCAGCAGCCCCGTAGGGGACTCCTACGAGCAGTACTTC
TRBV9	many	NA	TRBJ2-2	CASSVERGNTGELFF	TGTGCCAGCAGCGTAGAACGGGGAAACACCGGGGAGCTGTTTTTT
TRBV27	once	NA	TRBJ2-7	CASSPRTYAYEQYF	TGTGCCAGCAGTCCCCGAACATACGCCTACGAGCAGTACTTC
TRBV4-1	many	NA	TRBJ1-6	CASSQDNPRVHNSPLHF	TGCGCCAGCAGCCAAGATAACCCCCGGGTACATAATTCACCCCTCCACTTT
TRBV7-9	many	NA	TRBJ2-3	CASSSQLGGPDTQYF	TGTGCCAGCAGCTCCCAGCTTGGGGGCCCAGATACGCAGTATTTT
TRBV19	few	NA	TRBJ2-1	CASSIVLASEQFF	TGTGCCAGTAGTATAGTCCTAGCCAGTGAGCAGTTCTTC
TRBV19	few	NA	TRBJ2-5	CASSLPTGLGETQYF	TGTGCCAGTAGTTTACCTACAGGATTGGGGGAGACCCAGTACTTC
TRBV4-2	few	TRBD2	TRBJ2-7	CASSQGTSGSVAYEQYF	TGTGCCAGCAGCCAGGGGACTAGCGGATCCGTAGCCTACGAGCAGTACTTC
TRBV19	NA	NA	TRBJ2-1	CASSIDDTYNEQFF	TGTGCCAGTAGTATAGATGACACCTACAATGAGCAGTTCTTC
TRBV9	few	NA	TRBJ1-5	CASSAGGARQPRHF	TGTGCCAGCAGCGCGGGGGGGGCGCGTCAGCCCCGGCATTTT
TRBV27	NA	NA	TRBJ1-5	CASSLSSSPGGQPQHF	TGTGCCAGCAGTTTAAGCAGCTCCCCCGGAGGGCAGCCCCAGCATTTT
TRBV6-5	NA	NA	TRBJ2-5	CASRGVGDQETQYF	TGTGCCAGCAGGGGGGTTGGGGACCAAGAGACCCAGTACTTC
TRBV7-2	many	TRBD1	TRBJ2-7	CASSPRQGASTTSYEQYF	TGTGCCAGCAGCCCAAGACAGGGGGCAAGTACTACGTCCTACGAGCAGTACTTC
TRBV3-1	NA	NA	TRBJ2-5	CASSQDHDGGPQETQYF	TGTGCCAGCAGCCAAGATCACGACGGGGGGCCCCAAGAGACCCAGTACTTC
TRBV6-2/TRBV6-3	NA	NA	TRBJ2-2	CASRDSSNTGELFF	TGTGCCAGCAGAGATAGCAGTAACACCGGGGAGCTGTTTTTT
TRBV5-1	NA	NA	TRBJ2-3	CASCLELSTDTQYF	TGCGCCAGCTGCTTGGAACTTAGCACAGATACGCAGTATTTT
TRBV18	NA	TRBD1	TRBJ1-2	CASSPPGTVRIYGYTF	TGTGCCAGCTCACCACCCGGGACAGTGAGAATCTATGGCTACACCTTC
TRBV10-1	few	TRBD1	TRBJ2-7	CASSDHRTGYYEQYF	TGCGCCAGCAGTGATCATCGGACAGGCTACTACGAGCAGTACTTC
TRBV6-2/TRBV6-3	NA	TRBD1	TRBJ1-1	CASSFRTGRNTEAFF	TGTGCCAGCAGTTTCAGGACAGGGCGGAACACTGAAGCTTTCTTT
TRBV20-1	NA	TRBD2	TRBJ2-3	CSVRGLAASTDAQYF	TGCAGTGTTAGAGGACTAGCGGCCAGCACAGATGCGCAGTATTTT
TRBV12-3/TRBV12-4	NA	TRBD1	TRBJ2-1	CAGSFNRGFYNEQFF	TGCGCCGGCAGTTTCAACAGGGGATTCTACAATGAGCAGTTCTTC
TRBV29-1	many	TRBD1	TRBJ2-2	CSAGRTGDTGELFF	TGCAGCGCAGGGCGGACAGGGGATACCGGGGAGCTGTTTTTT
TRBV6-2/TRBV6-3	NA	NA	TRBJ2-3	CASSYSATDTQYF	TGTGCCAGCAGTTACAGCGCCACAGATACGCAGTATTTT
TRBV5-6	NA	NA	TRBJ2-5	CASSVATGMFGETQYF	TGTGCCAGCAGCGTCGCCACAGGGATGTTTGGAGAGACCCAGTACTTC
TRBV3-1	few	NA	TRBJ1-5	CASSQVPGGSNQPQHF	TGTGCCAGCAGCCAAGTCCCGGGGGGTAGCAATCAGCCCCAGCATTTT
TRBV4-3	NA	TRBD1	TRBJ1-1	CASSHLIGTENTEAFF	TGCGCCAGCAGCCATTTAATAGGGACAGAGAACACTGAAGCTTTCTTT
TRBV20-1	NA	TRBD2	TRBJ2-3	CSARDPAGISADTQYF	TGCAGTGCTAGAGACCCAGCGGGGATCAGCGCAGATACGCAGTATTTT
TRBV19	NA	TRBD2	TRBJ2-1	CASSPGQGLAYNEQFF	TGTGCCAGTAGTCCCGGACAGGGACTAGCGTACAATGAGCAGTTCTTC
TRBV25-1	many	NA	TRBJ2-7	CASSEPGTENSYEQYF	TGTGCCAGCAGTGAACCCGGGACGGAGAACTCCTACGAGCAGTACTTC
TRBV28	many	NA	TRBJ2-7	CASSYREYEQYF	TGTGCCAGCAGCTACAGGGAGTACGAGCAGTACTTC
TRBV11-2	many	TRBD1	TRBJ2-4	CASRTDRGKYF	TGTGCCAGCAGAACGGACAGGGGAAAATACTTC
TRBV14	NA	NA	TRBJ1-4	CASSQIFHPDGLYSNEKLFF	TGTGCCAGCAGCCAGATATTCCACCCGGACGGTTTGTATTCCAATGAAAAACTGTTTTTT
TRBV13	many	NA	TRBJ1-1	CASSLGRTGKEAFF	TGTGCCAGCAGCTTAGGCCGTACAGGGAAAGAAGCTTTCTTT
TRBV9	few	NA	TRBJ2-2	CASSPRTLANGELFF	TGTGCCAGCAGCCCAAGAACCCTAGCGAACGGGGAGCTGTTTTTT
TRBV2	many	NA	TRBJ1-1	CASRAPMNTEAFF	TGTGCCAGCAGGGCGCCCATGAACACTGAAGCTTTCTTT
TRBV19	NA	NA	TRBJ2-1	CASSIEQAFRDEQFF	TGTGCCAGTAGTATAGAACAGGCCTTTAGGGATGAGCAGTTCTTC
TRBV20-1	NA	TRBD2	TRBJ2-5	CSARPPGLAGTKETQYF	TGCAGTGCCCGTCCCCCTGGCCTAGCGGGTACGAAAGAGACCCAGTACTTC
TRBV24-1	NA	NA	TRBJ2-1	CATSDRNGNEQFF	TGTGCCACCAGTGACAGGAATGGCAATGAGCAGTTCTTC
TRBV6-5	NA	TRBD1	TRBJ2-1	CASRPQGVTGEQFF	TGTGCCAGCAGGCCTCAGGGGGTGACGGGTGAGCAGTTCTTC